This T cell receptor (beta chain) was observed in a study of T cells in Graves' hyperthyroidism and ophthalmopathy. About the research overall: Upon initial diagnosis and before any treatment, peripheral blood was collected.

Amplified TCR beta CDR3 regions derived from RNA transcripts. An initial round of RT-PCR targeting the TCR CDR3 relied on the HTBI primer set. Via MiXCR, TCRdb re-called the multiplex PCR reads, giving one row per CDR3 protein. Of 690,000 or so distinct CDR3 sequences in the sample, roughly a sixth were seen once. This clonotype occurred many times. In patients aged 18 to 65, hyperthyroidism was newly diagnosed, with duration under 2 months. The CDR3 is 18 amino acids. The V gene lost 0 bases and the J gene lost 1 base, with 17 bases spanning the gap. Germline CDR1 is SGHAT and CDR2 is FQNNGV. The rearrangement joins TRBV11-2 to TRBJ2-3, with no clear D. The specimen was blood. This clonotype was sampled from a woman aged 45-65 years with Graves' hyperthyroidism that later progressed to Graves' ophthalmopathy. CDR3 nucleotide sequence: TGTGCCAGCAGCTTAGATCGCGGACCCTCGCGAGGCACAGATACGCAGTATTTT. This sequence encodes CASSLDRGPSRGTDTQYF.